This TCR beta chain derives from a study of Ad26.COV2.S vaccination and SARS-CoV-2 variants. Treatment indicated: over 15 received Ad26.COV2.S at low or high dose, single or two shots; about 5 received placebo; per-sample allocation not given. Following the first vaccine or placebo injection, samples were taken on day 63. The vaccine antigen was prefusion-stabilized Wuhan SARS-CoV-2 spike. Study results and caveats: Once vaccination had occurred, spike-specific CD8+ and CD4+ T cell responses reportedly showed substantial breadth.

Assay: immunoSEQ multiplex PCR; the TCRdb copy retains only in-frame clones and omits some. The table records some 340,000 clones, around four fifths of them present only once. Points on this clone: Antigen: not known.

With V trimmed by 0 bases and J by 2 bases, 4 bases remained unmatched. Looked up from germline, CDR1 is SGDLS and CDR2 is YYNGEE. This CDR3 spans 16 amino acids. The chain combines TRBV9 with TRBJ2-2, with 7 bases matching TRBD2. The source of this sequence is a person between 18 and 59 years old who received the Ad26.COV2.S COVID-19 vaccine or a placebo. The specimen comprised peripheral blood, sampled in a trial of Ad26.COV2.S vaccine versus placebo. The CDR3 nucleotides are TGTGCCAGCAGCGTAGCTAGCGGTGCTAACACCGGGGAGCTGTTTTTT. This translates into CASSVASGANTGELFF. Using reference TRBV9 and TRBJ2-2 for the parts outside the CDR3, the full variable domain is DSGVTQTPKHLITATGQRVTLRCSPRSGDLSVYWYQQSLDQGLQFLIQYYNGEERAKGNILERFSAQQFPDLHSELNLSSLELGDSALYFCASSVASGANTGELFFGEGSRLTVL.